A selection of T cell receptor beta chains follows, all from one sample in a study of PD-1 blockade in classical Hodgkin lymphoma. Repertoires were generated with immunoSEQ multiplex PCR, while TCRdb's copy carries only in-frame clones and drops some. The sample lists around 21,000 clones, around 84% occurring once. The specimen comprised CD8+ T cells from blood, sampled before the fourth cycle of nivolumab. Receptors originate from a human donor with classical Hodgkin lymphoma. The CDR3 runs from the conserved cysteine through the conserved F or W. A D gene is named only where the DNA matches it firmly. Size values are once, few and many counts, or a class for expanded clones, and some rows have none.

d_call: TRBD2
cdr3_length: 19
v_call: TRBV5-4
j_call: TRBJ2-3
clone_size: -
cdr3_aa: CASSLVQLAGGPSTDTQYF
cdr3_nt: TGTGCCAGCAGCTTGGTCCAACTAGCGGGGGGGCCAAGCACAGATACGCAGTATTTT

d_call: -
cdr3_length: 15
v_call: TRBV7-9
j_call: TRBJ2-5
clone_size: -
cdr3_aa: CASSLVLRDQETQYF
cdr3_nt: TGTGCCAGCAGCTTAGTTCTCCGGGATCAAGAGACCCAGTACTTC

d_call: -
cdr3_length: 14
v_call: TRBV7-9
j_call: TRBJ1-2
clone_size: few
cdr3_aa: CASSSGRPSYGYTF
cdr3_nt: TGTGCCAGCAGCTCCGGCCGCCCAAGCTATGGCTACACCTTC

d_call: -
cdr3_length: 15
v_call: TRBV7-9
j_call: TRBJ2-2
clone_size: few
cdr3_aa: CASEAAGKNPGELFF
cdr3_nt: TGTGCCAGCGAGGCGGCAGGGAAAAATCCCGGGGAGCTGTTTTTT

d_call: -
cdr3_length: 14
v_call: TRBV5-1
j_call: TRBJ1-1
clone_size: -
cdr3_aa: CASSLGQGGTEAFF
cdr3_nt: TGCGCCAGCAGCTTGGGGCAGGGCGGCACTGAAGCTTTCTTT

d_call: TRBD2
cdr3_length: 15
v_call: TRBV27
j_call: TRBJ2-6
clone_size: -
cdr3_aa: CASSLGGAGANVLTF
cdr3_nt: TGTGCCAGCAGTTTGGGGGGGGCTGGGGCCAACGTCCTGACTTTC

d_call: TRBD2
cdr3_length: 15
v_call: TRBV11-2
j_call: TRBJ2-3
clone_size: -
cdr3_aa: CASSSAGESSDTQYF
cdr3_nt: TGTGCCAGCAGCTCGGCGGGGGAGTCGTCGGATACGCAGTATTTT

d_call: -
cdr3_length: 14
v_call: TRBV9
j_call: TRBJ1-3
clone_size: -
cdr3_aa: CASSAWTVGNTIYF
cdr3_nt: TGTGCCAGCAGCGCGTGGACGGTGGGAAACACCATATATTTT

d_call: -
cdr3_length: 15
v_call: TRBV15
j_call: TRBJ1-5
clone_size: -
cdr3_aa: CATSRDLGEKGPQHF
cdr3_nt: TGTGCCACCAGCAGAGATCTGGGTGAGAAGGGGCCCCAGCATTTT

d_call: TRBD1
cdr3_length: 15
v_call: TRBV7-6
j_call: TRBJ2-7
clone_size: -
cdr3_aa: CASSSGQGSTYEQYF
cdr3_nt: TGTGCCAGCAGCTCCGGACAGGGATCAACCTACGAGCAGTACTTC

d_call: -
cdr3_length: 14
v_call: TRBV27
j_call: TRBJ2-1
clone_size: -
cdr3_aa: CASSPSRNYNEQFF
cdr3_nt: TGTGCCAGCAGTCCGTCGAGGAACTACAATGAGCAGTTCTTC

d_call: TRBD1
cdr3_length: 13
v_call: TRBV5-1
j_call: TRBJ1-1
clone_size: -
cdr3_aa: CASSIQGGAEAFF
cdr3_nt: TGCGCCAGCAGCATACAGGGGGGAGCTGAAGCTTTCTTT

d_call: -
cdr3_length: 13
v_call: TRBV9
j_call: TRBJ1-3
clone_size: -
cdr3_aa: CASSVERENTIYF
cdr3_nt: TGTGCCAGCAGCGTAGAGAGAGAAAACACCATATATTTT

d_call: -
cdr3_length: 13
v_call: TRBV7-9
j_call: TRBJ1-3
clone_size: -
cdr3_aa: CASSGLTGNTIYF
cdr3_nt: TGTGCCAGCAGCGGATTGACAGGAAACACCATATATTTT

d_call: -
cdr3_length: 14
v_call: TRBV7-2
j_call: TRBJ2-7
clone_size: -
cdr3_aa: CASSLDGSPGEQYF
cdr3_nt: TGTGCCAGCAGCTTAGATGGCTCACCGGGGGAGCAGTACTTC

d_call: -
cdr3_length: 14
v_call: TRBV5-4
j_call: TRBJ1-2
clone_size: -
cdr3_aa: CASSFGLGPRGYTF
cdr3_nt: TGTGCCAGCAGCTTTGGCCTAGGGCCCCGTGGCTACACCTTC

d_call: TRBD1
cdr3_length: 14
v_call: TRBV6-5
j_call: TRBJ1-1
clone_size: -
cdr3_aa: CASSYSTGQGRTFF
cdr3_nt: TGTGCCAGCAGTTACTCGACAGGGCAGGGGAGGACTTTCTTT

d_call: TRBD1
cdr3_length: 12
v_call: TRBV7-9
j_call: TRBJ1-1
clone_size: -
cdr3_aa: CASSQGGTEAFF
cdr3_nt: TGTGCCAGCAGTCAGGGGGGGACTGAAGCTTTCTTT

d_call: -
cdr3_length: 15
v_call: TRBV7-9
j_call: TRBJ1-2
clone_size: -
cdr3_aa: CASSLEVRPNYGYTF
cdr3_nt: TGTGCCAGCAGCTTAGAGGTCAGACCAAACTATGGCTACACCTTC

d_call: TRBD1
cdr3_length: 14
v_call: TRBV30
j_call: TRBJ1-2
clone_size: few
cdr3_aa: CAWSPTHRGRGYTF
cdr3_nt: TGTGCCTGGAGTCCGACCCACAGGGGGCGAGGCTACACCTTC

d_call: -
cdr3_length: 14
v_call: TRBV7-6
j_call: TRBJ2-5
clone_size: -
cdr3_aa: CASSPMRGLETQYF
cdr3_nt: TGTGCCAGCAGCCCTATGCGGGGCCTAGAGACCCAGTACTTC

d_call: TRBD2
cdr3_length: 16
v_call: TRBV4-2
j_call: TRBJ2-7
clone_size: -
cdr3_aa: CASSQDEWTSENEQYF
cdr3_nt: TGTGCCAGCAGCCAAGATGAGTGGACTAGCGAAAACGAGCAGTACTTC

d_call: -
cdr3_length: 15
v_call: TRBV30
j_call: TRBJ1-4
clone_size: -
cdr3_aa: CAWSVLGNVNEKLFF
cdr3_nt: TGTGCCTGGAGTGTACTTGGCAATGTTAATGAAAAACTGTTTTTT

d_call: -
cdr3_length: 15
v_call: TRBV4-1
j_call: TRBJ2-5
clone_size: -
cdr3_aa: CASSQEDGIQETQYF
cdr3_nt: TGCGCCAGCAGCCAAGAGGACGGGATCCAAGAGACCCAGTACTTC

d_call: TRBD2
cdr3_length: 19
v_call: TRBV4-2
j_call: TRBJ2-3
clone_size: -
cdr3_aa: CASSQDGGLAGESTDTQYF
cdr3_nt: TGTGCCAGCAGCCAAGACGGAGGACTAGCGGGGGAGAGCACAGATACGCAGTATTTT

d_call: -
cdr3_length: 14
v_call: TRBV15
j_call: TRBJ2-7
clone_size: -
cdr3_aa: CATSRAFRGYEQYF
cdr3_nt: TGTGCCACCAGCAGAGCGTTCCGGGGTTACGAGCAGTACTTC

d_call: -
cdr3_length: 16
v_call: TRBV2
j_call: TRBJ1-5
clone_size: few
cdr3_aa: CASSEVSGWGNQPQHF
cdr3_nt: TGTGCCAGCAGTGAAGTATCAGGGTGGGGCAATCAGCCCCAGCATTTT

d_call: TRBD1
cdr3_length: 15
v_call: TRBV5-5
j_call: TRBJ2-3
clone_size: -
cdr3_aa: CASSGGRGMADTQYF
cdr3_nt: TGTGCCAGCAGCGGGGGCAGGGGGATGGCAGATACGCAGTATTTT

d_call: -
cdr3_length: 13
v_call: TRBV28
j_call: TRBJ1-2
clone_size: few
cdr3_aa: CASSFGSAYGYTF
cdr3_nt: TGTGCCAGCAGTTTTGGGTCAGCCTATGGCTACACCTTC

d_call: -
cdr3_length: 15
v_call: TRBV18
j_call: TRBJ2-1
clone_size: -
cdr3_aa: CASSAAGSSYNEQFF
cdr3_nt: TGTGCCAGCTCAGCCGCCGGGAGCTCCTACAATGAGCAGTTCTTC

d_call: TRBD1
cdr3_length: 16
v_call: TRBV27
j_call: TRBJ1-1
clone_size: -
cdr3_aa: CASSLLGAGGSTEAFF
cdr3_nt: TGTGCCAGCAGTTTATTAGGTGCAGGGGGCTCCACTGAAGCTTTCTTT